Sequencing of this T cell receptor beta chain was carried out in a study of shared clonotypes between healthy human individuals. Germline CDR1 reads SGHRS; CDR2 reads YFSETQ. V shed 4 bases and J 0 bases; nucleotides not matched to a gene: 6. This CDR3 region has 17 residues. Sorted-subset replicate PCRs used approximately 200 ng of genomic DNA. This amount corresponded to 33,000 or so T cell genomes. Method: immunoSEQ multiplex PCR; TCRdb's copy keeps in-frame clones and lacks some. The sample holds some 2 million clones, over 85% seen once. Cells designated naive CD8 were CD45RO-negative and were positively selected for CCR7, with terminally differentiated effector memory CD45RA+ cells excluded. As for this clone: Its antigen is as yet unknown.

Overall study findings and caveats: The authors expected sequencing depth to affect clonotype sharing among donors. Against clonotypes common to all four donors, non-shared ones had lower generation probabilities.

The specimen sequenced was naive CD8+ T cells sorted from blood. This clonotype originated in a man in his late teens or twenties in good health. The gene calls are TRBV5-1 and TRBJ2-3; 12 nucleotides align to TRBD2. In DNA, the CDR3 is TGCGCCAGCAGCCCCCTAGCGGGGGGGGCTAGCACAGATACGCAGTATTTT. Translating gives CASSPLAGGASTDTQYF.